These 10 T cell receptor beta chains were all obtained from the same sample, sequenced in a study of T cells after yellow fever vaccination. TCRdb re-analysed the 5' RACE reads in MiXCR, keeping a single row per CDR3 protein. This table holds just over 300,000 distinct CDR3 sequences, around 3.6% found once. Sample: PBMCs, taken on the day of the yellow fever booster vaccination. The receptor source for this set is a man between 18 and 29 years old who received the YFV17D yellow fever vaccine.

This clonotype was recorded many times. This sequence joins TRBV7-9 and TRBJ2-5, with TRBD2 matching over 12 bases. Unmatched junction bases numbered 9, after V lost 8 bases and J lost 2 bases. The CDR3 is made up of 16 amino acids. Germline CDR1 reads SEHNR; CDR2 reads FQNEAQ (reference sequence). In nucleotides, the CDR3 is TGTGCCAGCTTCAAGACACTAGCGGGGGGACAAGAGACCCAGTACTTC. It yields the protein CASFKTLAGGQETQYF.

V usage is TRBV20-1 and J usage is TRBJ2-2; D gene ambiguous. Germline values: CDR1 DFQATT, CDR2 SNEGSKA (reference sequence). Trimming stripped 5 bases from V and 0 bases from J, with 7 bases between. This CDR3 is built from 13 residues. The CDR3 DNA sequence: TGCAGTGCTTGGACCACGAACACCGGGGAGCTGTTTTTT. Protein product: CSAWTTNTGELFF.

This clonotype came up a few times. This chain links TRBV10-3 with TRBJ1-6; D is unclear. CDR3 length: 14 residues. Germline V gene sequence: CDR1 ENHRY, CDR2 SYGVKD. The V end lost 0 bases, the J end lost 14 bases, and 14 bases lay between the germline ends. This CDR3 reads CAISESTGLTSLHF. CDR3 bases: TGTGCCATCAGTGAGTCTACGGGGTTAACGTCCCTCCACTTT.

The chain is built from TRBV4-3 and TRBJ2-7; the D is unclear. Germline V CDR1 and CDR2: LGHNA, YSLEER. The CDR3 is 15 amino acids. The V and J ends lost 1 base and 1 base respectively, with 11 bases between them. The CDR3 region is CASSQGWTVSYEQYF. CDR3 in DNA: TGCGCCAGCAGCCAAGGATGGACGGTTTCCTACGAGCAGTACTTC.

This clonotype was picked up many times. This rearrangement joins TRBV5-1 to TRBJ2-7, with 11 bases lining up with TRBD2. J lost 6 bases, V lost 4 bases, and 9 bases had no gene match. The CDR3 sequence is 15 residues long. CDR1 SGHRS and CDR2 YFSETQ come from the germline V gene. CDR3 in amino acids: CASSTGLADVREQYF. In DNA form, the CDR3 reads TGCGCCAGCAGCACGGGACTAGCGGACGTCCGCGAGCAGTACTTC.

This clonotype has ten or more counts. The rearrangement links TRBV5-1 to TRBJ2-1; no clear D. The CDR3 covers 15 residues. Germline V gene lookup returns CDR1 SGHRS and CDR2 YFSETQ. The V and J ends lost 0 bases and 5 bases respectively, with 12 bases between them. The CDR3 coding sequence is TGCGCCAGCAGCTTGGACGGATCTCGGAACAATGAGCAGTTCTTC. Translating gives CASSLDGSRNNEQFF.

In this sample, this clonotype turned up a few times. The CDR3 sequence is CASRATDSSYEQYV. CDR3 nucleotide sequence: TGTGCCAGCAGAGCTACGGACAGTTCCTACGAGCAGTACGTC. The chain carries TRBV28 and TRBJ2-7, with a possible D match to TRBD1 (6 bases). The V end lost 6 bases, the J end lost 1 base, and 13 bases lay between the germline ends. Germline assignment: CDR1 MDHEN and CDR2 SYDVKM. CDR3 length: 14 residues.

In its sample, this clonotype was seen a few times. The chain joins TRBV5-1 to TRBJ2-5; 8 bases match TRBD2. The CDR3 runs to 15 residues. Germline CDR1 SGHRS, CDR2 YFSETQ. With 2 bases clipped from V and 3 bases from J, the junction kept 6 bases outside the gene matches. Here the CDR3 reads CASSLLERGKETQYF. The DNA of the CDR3 is TGCGCCAGCAGCTTATTGGAGCGGGGGAAAGAGACCCAGTACTTC.

This clonotype has more than one count but fewer than ten. The chain is built from TRBV12-3 or TRBV12-4 and TRBJ1-5; D is unresolved. This CDR3 region has 14 residues. The germline V and J ends were trimmed by 7 bases and 1 base, with 11 bases remaining between them. DNA for the CDR3: TGTGCCAGCACCTCCGGCCTGAGCAATCAGCCCCAGCATTTT. This sequence encodes CASTSGLSNQPQHF.

This clonotype appeared many times. The chain combines TRBV5-1 with TRBJ2-7; a possible D gene is TRBD1 (6 bases). This CDR3 is built from 12 residues. V was trimmed by 0 bases and J by 6 bases, leaving 7 bases between them. Germline assignment: CDR1 SGHRS and CDR2 YFSETQ. CDR3 DNA: TGCGCCAGCAGCTTGGAAGGGGGCGAGCAGTACGTC. This codes for CASSLEGGEQYV.